This T cell receptor (beta chain) was captured by sequencing in a study of T-cell memory formation after mild COVID-19. The study's findings and limits: Pre-infection memory held some responding clones, suggesting pre-existing cross-reactive T cells responded. Among contracting clones, CD4+ were mainly CM/EM and CD8+ enriched in EMRA. Unconfirmed was the SARS-CoV-2 specificity of second-wave clones that peaked on day 37.

Constant-segment-primed 5'RACE gave TCR alpha and TCR beta cDNA libraries with sample barcodes and UMIs. TCRdb independently ran MiXCR on the 5' RACE reads; one entry per CDR3 protein. The table shows 400,000 to 550,000 distinct CDR3 sequences, with 20% to 30% occurring only once. As for this clonotype: The antigen is unknown.

The CDR3 has 17 residues. CDR1 and CDR2 from the germline V gene are LNHNV and YYDKDF (reference sequence). Losses at the gene ends were 2 bases for V and 3 bases for J; bases not matched to a gene: 10. Sequencing was done on a sample of PBMCs or a T cell subset sorted from them (not recorded which). The chain has TRBV15 and TRBJ1-2, with TRBD1 identical over 9 bases. This receptor was obtained from an adult woman who had mild COVID-19 (a few samples of this study predate the infection). Cell type and time point are not known. CDR3 loop: CATSRSRTGAMYYGYTF. CDR3 coding DNA: TGTGCCACCAGCAGATCCCGGACAGGGGCTATGTACTATGGCTACACCTTC.